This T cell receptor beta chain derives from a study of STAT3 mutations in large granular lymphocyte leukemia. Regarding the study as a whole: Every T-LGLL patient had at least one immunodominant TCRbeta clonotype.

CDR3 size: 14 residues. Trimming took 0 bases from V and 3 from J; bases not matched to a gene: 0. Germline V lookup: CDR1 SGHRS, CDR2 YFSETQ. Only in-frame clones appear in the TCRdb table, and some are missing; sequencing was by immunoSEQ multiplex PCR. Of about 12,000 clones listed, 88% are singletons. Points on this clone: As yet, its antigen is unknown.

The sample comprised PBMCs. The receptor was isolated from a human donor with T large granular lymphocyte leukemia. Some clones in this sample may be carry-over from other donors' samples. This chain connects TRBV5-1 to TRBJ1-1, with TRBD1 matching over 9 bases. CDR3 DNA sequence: TGCGCCAGCAGCTTGGGGACAGGGGACACTGAAGCTTTCTTT. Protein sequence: CASSLGTGDTEAFF. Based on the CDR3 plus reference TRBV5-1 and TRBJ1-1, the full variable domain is KAGVTQTPRYLIKTRGQQVTLSCSPISGHRSVSWYQQTPGQGLQFLFEYFSETQRNKGNFPGRFSGRQFSNSRSEMNVSTLELGDSALYLCASSLGTGDTEAFFGQGTRLTVV.